The 28 T cell receptor beta chains below were found in one sample sequenced in a study of blood T cell repertoires in COVID-19. Sequenced by immunoSEQ multiplex PCR; TCRdb stores in-frame clones only, minus some. The sample holds around 300,000 clones, about 88% seen once. Material: PBMCs or T cells enriched from blood (not recorded which). These receptors originate from a woman between 45 and 65 years old who had recovered from COVID-19.

This sequence joins TRBV18 and TRBJ1-4; 12 nucleotides agree with TRBD1. Unmatched junction bases numbered 3, after V lost 3 bases and J lost 4 bases. The CDR3 totals 16 residues. Germline V CDR1 and CDR2: KGHSH, LQKENI. The CDR3 loop is CASSPGQGARNEKLFF. The DNA of the CDR3 is TGTGCCAGCTCACCGGGACAGGGGGCCCGTAATGAAAAACTGTTTTTT.

J is TRBJ1-1 and V is TRBV29-1; TRBD1 might be the D (5 bases). The CDR3 contains 14 residues. The V end was cut by 4 bases, the J end by 2 bases, with 14 bases between. CDR1 and CDR2 (germline): SQVTM, ANQGSEA. DNA of the CDR3: TGCAGCGTTGGGGCTGGGGCCGGAAACACTGAAGCTTTCTTT. Translation: CSVGAGAGNTEAFF.

This clone was detected once. This chain uses TRBV18 with TRBJ1-2; the D is unclear. The germline V gene has CDR1 KGHSH and CDR2 LQKENI. The germline V and J ends were trimmed by 5 bases and 3 bases, with 13 bases remaining between them. The CDR3 contains 14 residues. This CDR3 reads CASSTNRGDYGYTF. CDR3 nucleotide sequence: TGTGCCAGCTCAACTAATCGGGGTGACTATGGCTACACCTTC.

This clone appeared a single time. The chain carries TRBV5-6 and TRBJ1-5; maybe TRBD1 (6 bases). CDR3 length: 18 amino acids. Germline V gene sequence: CDR1 SGHDT, CDR2 YYEEEE. Trimming took off 2 bases at V and 2 bases at J, with 20 bases between the two ends. CDR3 nucleotide sequence: TGTGCCAGCAGCTTCCCTCGGGGGGCACGGCACGGCAATCAGCCCCAGCATTTT. Protein product: CASSFPRGARHGNQPQHF.

The V call is TRBV28, the J call TRBJ2-7, with D perhaps TRBD2 (6 bases). This CDR3 has 13 residues. Per germline, CDR1 MDHEN and CDR2 SYDVKM. Trimming stripped 3 bases from V and 2 bases from J, with 8 bases between. The CDR3: CASSFGGTYEQYF. The CDR3 coding sequence is TGTGCCAGCAGTTTCGGGGGTACCTACGAGCAGTACTTC.

This rearrangement joins TRBV3-1 (or the pseudogene TRBV3-2) to TRBJ2-7; the D gene is possibly TRBD1 (6 bases). Germline CDR1 reads LGHDT; CDR2 reads YNNKEL (reference sequence). V was pared by 5 bases and J by 2 bases, with 10 bases between. The CDR3 is 13 residues long. In DNA form, the CDR3 reads TGTGCCAGCAGCGTACAGGGTCCCTACGAGCAGTACTTC. It specifies CASSVQGPYEQYF.

This chain connects TRBV28 to TRBJ1-2; D uncertain. V dropped 6 bases and J dropped 4 bases, with 15 bases sitting between them. The CDR3 is 14 amino acids. The germline CDR1 and CDR2 sequences are MDHEN and SYDVKM. In DNA form, the CDR3 reads TGTGCCAGCAGCGTTTTGGGTCGGAGCTATGGCTACACCTTC. Its protein product is CASSVLGRSYGYTF.

The chain has TRBV9 and TRBJ2-2; 10 bases agree with TRBD2. Germline CDR1 and CDR2: SGDLS and YYNGEE. Germline trimming cut 3 bases from V and 1 base from J; bases unmatched to any gene: 3. The CDR3 sequence is 16 residues long. DNA of the CDR3: TGTGCCAGCAGCGGAACTAGCGGGAAGAACACCGGGGAGCTGTTTTTT. Its protein is CASSGTSGKNTGELFF.

This clone was seen only a few times. The chain links TRBV28 to TRBJ1-2; 7 nucleotides match TRBD1. The V gene end was trimmed by 6 bases and the J gene end by 4 bases; junction bases not matched to a gene: 11. The CDR3 is 15 residues long. Germline V gene sequence: CDR1 MDHEN, CDR2 SYDVKM. CDR3 sequence reads: CASSRGQDVIYGYTF. The CDR3 DNA reads TGTGCCAGCAGCCGAGGACAGGACGTAATCTATGGCTACACCTTC.

Here the CDR3 reads CSVEEGLAVSYNEQFF. In DNA, the CDR3 is TGCAGCGTTGAAGAGGGTCTAGCGGTCTCCTACAATGAGCAGTTCTTC. This chain links TRBV29-1 with TRBJ2-1, with 7 bases aligning to TRBD2. From germline, CDR1 is SQVTM and CDR2 ANQGSEA. V trimming: 0 bases; J trimming: 0 bases; junction bases outside the gene matches: 5. CDR3 size: 16 residues.

This chain uses TRBV7-2 with TRBJ2-3; 8 bases align to TRBD2. V was clipped by 5 bases and J by 0 bases; unmatched bases: 4. The CDR3 covers 15 residues. CDR1 SGHTA and CDR2 FQGNSA come from the germline V gene. CDR3 residues: CASSEPSGSTDTQYF. The CDR3 DNA reads TGTGCCAGCAGCGAACCTAGCGGGAGCACAGATACGCAGTATTTT.

This chain connects TRBV6-2 or TRBV6-3 to TRBJ2-3; D is ambiguous. From germline, CDR1 is MNHEY and CDR2 SVGEGT. With 1 base removed from V and 2 bases from J, the gap between germline ends came to 7 bases. The CDR3 totals 14 residues. This CDR3 reads CASSYFTDTDTQYF. DNA for the CDR3: TGTGCCAGCAGTTACTTTACAGACACAGATACGCAGTATTTT.

The V call is TRBV28, the J call TRBJ2-7; 8 bases align to TRBD2. The CDR3 has 14 residues. Unmatched junction bases numbered 11, after V lost 10 bases and J lost 3 bases. The germline V gene has CDR1 MDHEN and CDR2 SYDVKM. The CDR3 sequence: CATTRLARRYEQYF. The CDR3 coding sequence is TGTGCCACCACGCGACTAGCGCGCCGCTACGAGCAGTACTTC.

The rearrangement uses TRBV9 and TRBJ2-1; 8 nucleotides line up with TRBD2. Germline V gives CDR1 SGDLS, CDR2 YYNGEE. The CDR3 length is 16 residues. V dropped 3 bases and J dropped 9; count of bases not matched to a gene: 14. The CDR3 bases are TGTGCCAGCAGCGCACAAACCGGGACTAGTAGTCGTGAGCAGTTCTTC. Translation: CASSAQTGTSSREQFF.

A single count supports this clone. This chain joins TRBV28 and TRBJ2-3; no definite D call. Per germline, CDR1 MDHEN and CDR2 SYDVKM. The CDR3 totals 12 residues. V dropped 6 bases and J dropped 4 bases, with 8 bases sitting between them. As DNA, the CDR3 is TGTGCCAGCAGCCCTCTTCCAGATACGCAGTATTTT. It is translated as CASSPLPDTQYF.

This rearrangement joins TRBV19 to TRBJ1-5; D remains unclear. The CDR3 consists of 12 residues. The V end lost 2 bases, the J end lost 3 bases, and 2 bases lay between the germline ends. CDR1 is LNHDA and CDR2 is SQIVND in the germline V gene (reference sequence). The CDR3 nucleotides are TGTGCCAGTAGTATATACAATCAGCCCCAGCATTTT. Encoded protein: CASSIYNQPQHF.

V is TRBV28 and J is TRBJ1-1; possibly TRBD1 for D (5 bases). Germline lookup yields CDR1 MDHEN and CDR2 SYDVKM. The CDR3 spans 13 residues. V shed 8 bases and J shed 0 bases, with 10 bases lying between them. The chain's CDR3 is CASGQVLNTEAFF. The CDR3 DNA reads as TGTGCCAGCGGACAAGTTTTGAACACTGAAGCTTTCTTT.

This clone was seen just once. The rearrangement links TRBV7-2 to TRBJ1-5; 9 bases map to TRBD1. Unmatched junction bases numbered 8, after V lost 5 bases and J lost 6 bases. The V gene's germline CDR1 is SGHTA and CDR2 FQGNSA. CDR3 length: 15 amino acids. The DNA for the CDR3 is TGTGCCAGCAGCAAAACGACAGGGGGTGTTCAGCCCCAGCATTTT. This sequence encodes CASSKTTGGVQPQHF.

The J gene is TRBJ2-1, the V gene TRBV11-2; TRBD2 agrees at 7 bases. With 2 bases clipped from V and 4 bases from J, the junction kept 5 bases outside the gene matches. Germline CDR1 reads SGHAT; CDR2 reads FQNNGV. This CDR3 spans 15 amino acids. CDR3 sequence reads: CASSLILRGYNEQFF. The CDR3, as DNA: TGTGCCAGCAGCTTAATTTTGCGGGGGTACAATGAGCAGTTCTTC.

The table lists this clone with a count of one. J is TRBJ1-2 and V is TRBV5-6; possible D gene TRBD1, 5 bases. Trimming cost V 0 bases and J 7 bases, with 16 bases left between them. The CDR3 runs 15 residues. Per the germline V gene, CDR1 is SGHDT and CDR2 is YYEEEE. The CDR3 nucleotides read TGTGCCAGCAGCTTGGTACCCAGGGCCGCCTCTGGCTACACCTTC. It codes for CASSLVPRAASGYTF.

J is TRBJ2-1 and V is TRBV6-6; the match to TRBD1 covers 7 bases. Germline loops: CDR1 MNHNY, CDR2 SVGAGI (reference sequence). This CDR3 contains 16 residues. After removal of 2 bases from V and 8 bases from J, the junction contained 12 bases not matched to a gene. The DNA for the CDR3 is TGTGCCAGCAGTTACGGGCCCCACAGGGGAAGCGATGAGCAGTTCTTC. It codes for CASSYGPHRGSDEQFF.

CDR3 region: CASSYRLGAGNQPQHF. The CDR3 DNA reads TGTGCCAGCAGTTACCGGTTGGGGGCTGGGAATCAGCCCCAGCATTTT. The chain couples TRBV6-2 or TRBV6-3 to TRBJ1-5; perhaps TRBD1 as D (6 bases). Trimming removed 2 bases at V and 4 bases at J, with 15 bases between. CDR1 and CDR2 (germline): MNHEY, SVGEGT. The CDR3 covers 16 residues.

This chain links TRBV11-3 with TRBJ1-5; D is unclear. V gave up 6 bases and J gave up 5 bases, with 11 bases separating them. The CDR3 runs 13 residues. CDR1 and CDR2 (germline): SGHNT, YENEEA. CDR3 region: CASSPPGYQPQHF. The CDR3 DNA follows: TGTGCCAGCAGTCCCCCAGGTTATCAGCCCCAGCATTTT.

The chain joins TRBV7-8 to TRBJ1-4, with 9 bases that match TRBD1. Germline CDR1 is SGHVS and CDR2 is FQNEAQ. J was trimmed by 3 bases and V by 6 bases; bases with no gene match: 5. CDR3 length: 15 amino acids. As DNA, the CDR3 is TGTGCCAGCAGTCCAACAGGGGGCTCTAATGAAAAACTGTTTTTT. Protein sequence: CASSPTGGSNEKLFF.

The chain's CDR3 is CASSETGSSNQPQHF. The CDR3 DNA follows: TGTGCCAGTAGTGAGACAGGGAGTAGCAATCAGCCCCAGCATTTT. This rearrangement joins TRBV19 to TRBJ1-5, with 7 nucleotides matching TRBD1. The germline gives CDR1 LNHDA, CDR2 SQIVND (reference sequence). V lost 5 bases and J lost 0; bases outside the gene matches: 4. The CDR3 loop spans 15 amino acids.

The chain joins TRBV19 to TRBJ1-5, with a tentative D call TRBD1 (5 bases). This CDR3 has 14 residues. CDR1 and CDR2 from the germline V gene are LNHDA and SQIVND (reference sequence). Trimming shortened V by 2 bases and J by 0 bases, and 5 bases separated the two germline ends. The CDR3 is CASSITGSNQPQHF. DNA for the CDR3: TGTGCCAGTAGTATAACAGGTAGCAATCAGCCCCAGCATTTT.

This clone was counted once. The DNA for the CDR3 is TGTGCCAGCAGTCCCGGTATCTCGGACACCGGGGAGCTGTTTTTT. This gives the protein CASSPGISDTGELFF. The chain uses TRBV27 and TRBJ2-2, with D uncertain. This CDR3 has 15 amino acids. Deletions cut 5 bases from V and 3 bases from J, with 13 bases between. CDR1 and CDR2 (germline): MNHEY, SMNVEV (reference sequence).

Comments on this clone: One end of the junction does not line up with germline, which may come from a read error. The chain is built from TRBV7-7 and TRBJ2-5, with 9 bases aligning to TRBD2. CDR1 SSHAT and CDR2 FNYEAQ come from the germline V gene (reference sequence). The CDR3 totals 16 residues. This CDR3 is CASSLVAGGPQETQYF. CDR3 DNA sequence: TGTGCTAGCAGCTTAGTGGCGGGAGGGCCGCAGGAGACCCAGTACTTC.